Sequencing of this T cell receptor beta chain was carried out in a study of cytomegalovirus exposure and HLA in healthy donors. Study-wide context: Falling in the Caucasian-associated ancestry cluster were less than 85% of under 500 genotyped donors. Findings and limits, study-wide: Per a later analysis, HLA-associated TCR beta chains showed more clonal expansion than other, equally common TCR beta chains.

PCR employed 60 Vbeta and 13 Jbeta primers. In the authors' workflow: In a later analysis, of roughly 83 million unique beta chains, 9 million to 11 million appeared in at least two donors. Produced via immunoSEQ multiplex PCR; TCRdb's table is partial and in-frame only. Clone size and the V and J calls come from that table; the DNA yielded D and trimming. The repertoire includes approximately 100,000 clones, around 73% of them detected once, and more than 1.5% sits in the top ten. At collection, donors were nominally healthy, but unrecorded immune exposures were probable. The CDR3 covers 16 residues. Trimming took 5 bases from V and 1 from J, leaving 15 bases between them. The V gene's germline CDR1 is SGHRS and CDR2 YFSETQ. A word on this clone: Its target is unknown.

The material sequenced was PBMCs. The clonotype originates from a woman aged 40 to 50 in good health and CMV-seronegative. The V and J genes are TRBV5-1 and TRBJ2-2; D possibly corresponds to TRBD2 (5 bases). CDR3 in amino acids: CASSTGSAVNTGELFF. Written as DNA, the CDR3 is TGCGCCAGCAGTACTGGGAGCGCCGTGAACACCGGGGAGCTGTTTTTT.